One T cell receptor beta chain is described in this entry. The antigen is undetermined. V lost 4 bases to trimming and J lost 15 bases; unmatched junction nucleotides: 5. CDR1 is SEHNR and CDR2 is FQNEAQ in the germline V gene (reference sequence). The CDR3 has 11 residues. This sample is part of a study of cytomegalovirus exposure and HLA in healthy donors. Findings and caveats of the study: The study listed 150 to 200 cytomegalovirus-associated TCR beta chains.

Researchers ran the PCR with 60 Vbeta and 13 Jbeta primers. Per the authors' pipeline: A later analysis counted about 80 million unique TCR beta chains, roughly 11 million shared. Sequencing was performed with immunoSEQ multiplex PCR; in TCRdb, only in-frame clones are kept and a portion is missing. The V and J calls and clone size were taken over from that table, and D and trimming were inferred from the DNA. Of over 150,000 clones listed, 60% to 80% are singletons. This sequence originates from a man aged 18 to 30 in good health and CMV-seropositive. The V call is TRBV7-9, the J call TRBJ1-4; 7 nucleotides line up with TRBD1. Sequencing was done on a sample of PBMCs. The CDR3 here is CASSSPGQLFF. CDR3 in DNA: TGTGCCAGCAGCTCACCGGGACAGTTGTTTTTT.